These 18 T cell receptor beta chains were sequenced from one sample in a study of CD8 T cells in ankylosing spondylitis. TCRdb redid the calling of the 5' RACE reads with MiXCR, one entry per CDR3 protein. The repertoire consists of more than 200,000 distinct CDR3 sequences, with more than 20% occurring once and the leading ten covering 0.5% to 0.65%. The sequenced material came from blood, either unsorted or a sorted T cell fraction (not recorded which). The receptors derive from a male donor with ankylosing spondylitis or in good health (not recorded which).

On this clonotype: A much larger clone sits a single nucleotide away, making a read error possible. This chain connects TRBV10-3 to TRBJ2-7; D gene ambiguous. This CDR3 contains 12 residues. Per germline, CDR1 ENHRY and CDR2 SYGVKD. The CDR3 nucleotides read TGTGCCATCTGTGATCCAGCGAGGGAGCAGTACTTC. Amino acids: CAICDPAREQYF.

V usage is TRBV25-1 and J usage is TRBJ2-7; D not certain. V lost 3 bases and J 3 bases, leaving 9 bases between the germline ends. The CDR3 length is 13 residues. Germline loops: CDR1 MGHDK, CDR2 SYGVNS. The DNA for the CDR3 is TGTGCCAGCAGTGATACACCTCTCTACGAGCAGTACTTC. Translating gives CASSDTPLYEQYF.

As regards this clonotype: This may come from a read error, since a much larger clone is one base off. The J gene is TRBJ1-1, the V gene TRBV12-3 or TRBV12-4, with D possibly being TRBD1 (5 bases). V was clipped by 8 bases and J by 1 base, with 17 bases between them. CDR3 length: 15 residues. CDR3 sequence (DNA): TGTGCCAGCGGTGCAGCCGGGACGGCGAACACTGAAGCTTTCTTT. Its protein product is CASGAAGTANTEAFF.

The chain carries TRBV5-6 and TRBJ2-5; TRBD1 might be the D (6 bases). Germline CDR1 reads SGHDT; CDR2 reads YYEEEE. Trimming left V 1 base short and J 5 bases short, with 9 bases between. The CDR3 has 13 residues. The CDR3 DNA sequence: TGTGCCAGCAGCTTGCAGGGGCGGGAGACCCAGTACTTC. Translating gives CASSLQGRETQYF.

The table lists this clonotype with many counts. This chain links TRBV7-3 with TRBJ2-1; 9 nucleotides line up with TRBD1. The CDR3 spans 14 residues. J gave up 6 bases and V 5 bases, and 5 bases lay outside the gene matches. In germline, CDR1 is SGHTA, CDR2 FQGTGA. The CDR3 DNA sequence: TGTGCCAGCAGCCCCGGGACAGGGAGCAATGAGCAGTTCTTC. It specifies CASSPGTGSNEQFF.

The CDR3 bases are TGTGCCAGCAGCTTAGGGGACAGCCCTCTCTATGGCTACACCTTC. Its protein is CASSLGDSPLYGYTF. The gene calls are TRBV7-9 and TRBJ1-2; 7 nucleotides agree with TRBD1. This CDR3 is built from 15 residues. Losses at the gene ends were 1 base for V and 4 bases for J; bases not matched to a gene: 6. The germline V gene encodes CDR1 SEHNR and CDR2 FQNEAQ (reference sequence).

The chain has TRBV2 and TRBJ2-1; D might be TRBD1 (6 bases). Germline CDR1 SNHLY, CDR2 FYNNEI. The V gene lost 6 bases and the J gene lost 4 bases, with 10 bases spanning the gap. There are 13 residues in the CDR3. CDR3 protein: CASSWTDYNEQFF. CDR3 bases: TGTGCCAGCAGCTGGACAGATTACAATGAGCAGTTCTTC. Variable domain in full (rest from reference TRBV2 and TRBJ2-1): EPEVTQTPSHQVTQMGQEVILRCVPISNHLYFYWYRQILGQKVEFLVSFYNNEISEKSEIFDDQFSVERPDGSNFTLKIRSTKLEDSAMYFCASSWTDYNEQFFGPGTRLTVL.

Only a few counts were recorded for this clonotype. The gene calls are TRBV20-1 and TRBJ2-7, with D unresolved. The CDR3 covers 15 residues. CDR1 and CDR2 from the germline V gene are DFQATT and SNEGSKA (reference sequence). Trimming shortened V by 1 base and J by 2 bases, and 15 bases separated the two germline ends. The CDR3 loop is CSARVPYPGTYEQYF. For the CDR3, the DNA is TGCAGTGCTAGAGTTCCCTACCCTGGAACCTACGAGCAGTACTTC.

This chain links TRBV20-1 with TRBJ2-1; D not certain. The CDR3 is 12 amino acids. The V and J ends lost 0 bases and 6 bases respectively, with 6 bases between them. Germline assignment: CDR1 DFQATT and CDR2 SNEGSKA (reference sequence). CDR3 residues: CSARDDPNEQFF. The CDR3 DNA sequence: TGCAGTGCTAGAGATGACCCCAATGAGCAGTTCTTC.

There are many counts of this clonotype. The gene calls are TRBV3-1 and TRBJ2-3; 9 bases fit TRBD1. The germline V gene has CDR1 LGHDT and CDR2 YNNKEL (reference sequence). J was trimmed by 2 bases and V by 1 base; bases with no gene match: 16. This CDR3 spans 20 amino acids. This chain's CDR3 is CASSQVQPSRDREFTDTQYF. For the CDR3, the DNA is TGTGCCAGCAGCCAAGTTCAGCCATCCCGGGACAGGGAGTTCACAGATACGCAGTATTTT.

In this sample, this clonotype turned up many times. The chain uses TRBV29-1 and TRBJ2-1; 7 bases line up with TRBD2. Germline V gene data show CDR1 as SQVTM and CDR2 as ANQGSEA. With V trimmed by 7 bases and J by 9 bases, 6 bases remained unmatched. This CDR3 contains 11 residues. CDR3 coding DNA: TGCAGCGGTGGGCCGGGGGGTGAGCAGTTCTTC. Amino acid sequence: CSGGPGGEQFF.

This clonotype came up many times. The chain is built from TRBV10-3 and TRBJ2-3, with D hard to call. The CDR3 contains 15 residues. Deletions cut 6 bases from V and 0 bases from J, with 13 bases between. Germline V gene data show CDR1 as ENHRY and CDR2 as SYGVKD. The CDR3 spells CAISGGSNSTDTQYF. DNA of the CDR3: TGTGCCATCAGCGGTGGGTCCAACAGCACAGATACGCAGTATTTT.

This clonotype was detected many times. The CDR3 sequence: CSARSGPGDETQYF. In DNA, the CDR3 is TGCAGTGCTAGATCCGGACCGGGGGATGAGACCCAGTACTTC. This sequence joins TRBV20-1 and TRBJ2-5; the D gene is possibly TRBD2 (6 bases). Trimming removed 2 bases at V and 5 bases at J, with 15 bases between. The germline V gene has CDR1 DFQATT and CDR2 SNEGSKA (reference sequence). This CDR3 comprises 14 residues.

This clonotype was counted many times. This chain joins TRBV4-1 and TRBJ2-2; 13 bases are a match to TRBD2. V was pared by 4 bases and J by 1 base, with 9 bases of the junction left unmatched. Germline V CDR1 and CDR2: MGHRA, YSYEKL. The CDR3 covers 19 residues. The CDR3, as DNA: TGCGCCAGCAGCCGAATAACGGGACTAGCGGGGAAGAACACCGGGGAGCTGTTTTTT. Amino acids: CASSRITGLAGKNTGELFF.

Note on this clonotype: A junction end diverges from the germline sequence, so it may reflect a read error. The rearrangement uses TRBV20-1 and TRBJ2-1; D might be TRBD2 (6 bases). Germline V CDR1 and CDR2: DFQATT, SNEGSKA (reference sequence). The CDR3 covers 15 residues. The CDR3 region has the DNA TGCTGTGCTAGGGAGGTGGGGAGACTGCACAATGAGCAGTTCTTC. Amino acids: CCAREVGRLHNEQFF.

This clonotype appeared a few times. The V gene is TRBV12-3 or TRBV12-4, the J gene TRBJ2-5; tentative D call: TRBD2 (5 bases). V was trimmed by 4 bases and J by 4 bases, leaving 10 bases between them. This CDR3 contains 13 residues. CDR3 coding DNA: TGTGCCAGCAGTTCCCACGAGGGAGAGACCCAGTACTTC. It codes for CASSSHEGETQYF.

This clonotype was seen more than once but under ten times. In DNA, the CDR3 is TGCAGTGCTAGAGCAGCGGACAGGGCTCGGGAGACCCAGTACTTC. This encodes CSARAADRARETQYF. This sequence joins TRBV20-1 and TRBJ2-5, with TRBD1 matching over 8 bases. Germline-derived CDR1 and CDR2 are DFQATT and SNEGSKA (reference sequence). V trimming: 1 base; J trimming: 5 bases; junction bases outside the gene matches: 9. The CDR3 has 15 amino acids.

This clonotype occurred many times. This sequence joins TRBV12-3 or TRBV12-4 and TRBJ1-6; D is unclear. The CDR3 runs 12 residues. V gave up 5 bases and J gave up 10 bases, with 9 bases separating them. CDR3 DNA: TGTGCCAGCAGTACCCGGAAATCACCCCTCCACTTT. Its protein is CASSTRKSPLHF.